The 32 T cell receptor beta chains below come from one sample, sequenced in a study of T cell responses to AZD1222 COVID-19 vaccine. Profiling relied on immunoSEQ multiplex PCR, and the TCRdb table lists in-frame clones only, not all of them. The data hold under 200,000 clones, with 85% to 95% observed a single time. The specimen comprised peripheral blood, sampled 28 days after the second dose of the MenACWY control vaccine. The receptor source for this set is an adult who received the MenACWY meningococcal vaccine as a control.

The V call is TRBV7-9, the J call TRBJ1-2; D not certain. The V and J ends lost 4 bases and 6 bases respectively, with 15 bases between them. The CDR3 has 14 amino acids. The V gene's germline CDR1 is SEHNR and CDR2 FQNEAQ (reference sequence). As DNA, the CDR3 is TGTGCCAGCAGCTCGGGCCCTCCGAGGCATGGCTACACCTTC. Amino acids: CASSSGPPRHGYTF.

The rearrangement joins TRBV11-3 to TRBJ2-3; D unresolved. Looked up from germline, CDR1 is SGHNT and CDR2 is YENEEA. The CDR3 sequence is 13 residues long. Trimming cost V 1 base and J 6 bases, with 8 bases left between them. The CDR3 spells CASSLGPVDTQYF. CDR3 DNA: TGTGCCAGCAGCTTAGGTCCCGTCGATACGCAGTATTTT.

This chain links TRBV18 with TRBJ2-1; D not resolved. Trimming stripped 1 base from V and 4 bases from J, with 8 bases between. The V gene's germline CDR1 is KGHSH and CDR2 LQKENI. The CDR3 is made up of 14 amino acids. The CDR3 here is CASSPLQTYNEQFF. The CDR3 DNA is TGTGCCAGCTCACCACTGCAAACTTACAATGAGCAGTTCTTC.

This clone was seen only once. This chain connects TRBV6-1 to TRBJ2-7, with TRBD1 as a possible D gene (6 bases). Germline-derived CDR1 and CDR2 are MNHNS and SASEGT. This CDR3 is built from 15 residues. V lost 3 bases and J lost 7, with 19 bases in between. CDR3 protein: CASSEDGQPRREQYF. As DNA, the CDR3 is TGTGCCAGCAGTGAGGACGGACAGCCGAGGCGAGAGCAGTACTTC.

The genes are TRBV27 and TRBJ2-4; D remains ambiguous. The CDR3 loop spans 18 amino acids. CDR1 and CDR2 (germline): MNHEY, SMNVEV (reference sequence). Trimming left V 2 bases short and J 2 bases short, with 19 bases between. Here the CDR3 reads CASSLGVSHLLTKNIQYF. The CDR3 DNA reads as TGTGCCAGCAGTTTAGGGGTCTCCCATCTCCTAACCAAAAACATTCAGTACTTC.

The CDR3 sequence is CASSPQAVVQETQYF. CDR3 coding DNA: TGTGCCAGCTCACCACAGGCGGTAGTTCAAGAGACCCAGTACTTC. The J gene is TRBJ2-5, the V gene TRBV18; D unclear. Trimming took 1 base from V and 2 from J, leaving 11 bases between them. From germline, CDR1 is KGHSH and CDR2 LQKENI. The CDR3 loop spans 15 amino acids.

The chain employs TRBV15 and TRBJ2-4; 11 bases agree with TRBD2. Germline-derived CDR1 and CDR2 are LNHNV and YYDKDF (reference sequence). This CDR3 has 14 amino acids. V lost 3 bases and J lost 6; bases outside the gene matches: 1. CDR3 in amino acids: CATSSLAGGNIQYF. The DNA for the CDR3 is TGTGCCACCAGCAGCCTAGCGGGAGGAAACATTCAGTACTTC. The complete variable domain, with remaining parts taken from reference TRBV15 and TRBJ2-4, reads DAMVIQNPRYQVTQFGKPVTLSCSQTLNHNVMYWYQQKSSQAPKLLFHYYDKDFNNEADTPDNFQSRRPNTSFCFLDIRSPGLGDTAMYLCATSSLAGGNIQYFGAGTRLSVL.

V and J are TRBV2 and TRBJ1-3; D ambiguous. In germline, CDR1 is SNHLY, CDR2 FYNNEI. The CDR3 sequence is 14 residues long. The V gene lost 2 bases and the J gene lost 5 bases, with 10 bases spanning the gap. Here the CDR3 DNA reads TGTGCCAGCAGTGAATTAGTGGGTAGAAACACCATATATTTT. It translates to CASSELVGRNTIYF.

This rearrangement joins TRBV6-1 to TRBJ2-5, with 12 bases that match TRBD2. The CDR3 runs 16 residues. V gave up 4 bases and J gave up 1 base; unmatched junction bases: 4. CDR1 and CDR2 (germline): MNHNS, SASEGT. The CDR3 DNA sequence: TGTGCCAGCAGTGGCCAACTAGCGGGGGGCCAAGAGACCCAGTACTTC. Translating it yields CASSGQLAGGQETQYF.

The V and J genes are TRBV6-2 or TRBV6-3 and TRBJ2-1; 7 nucleotides line up with TRBD2. The CDR3 consists of 14 residues. J lost 9 bases, V lost 2 bases, and 7 bases had no gene match. Germline lookup yields CDR1 MNHEY and CDR2 SVGEGT. As DNA, the CDR3 is TGTGCCAGCAGTTACGTCACTAGCGTCAGTGAGCAGTTCTTC. Residues: CASSYVTSVSEQFF.

This sequence joins TRBV4-2 and TRBJ2-1; 12 bases are shared with TRBD2. The junction had 21 bases not matched to a gene; V was cut back by 0 bases and J by 9 bases. The CDR3 totals 21 residues. The germline gives CDR1 LGHNA, CDR2 YNFKEQ. The CDR3 region has the DNA TGTGCCAGCAGCCAAGATCTTCGGCTAGCGGGAGGGAGGGTTTTAACAGGTGAGCAGTTCTTC. Translation gives CASSQDLRLAGGRVLTGEQFF.

This clone was counted a single time. The chain has TRBV19 and TRBJ1-1, with TRBD1 as a possible D gene (6 bases). This CDR3 contains 15 residues. Germline-derived CDR1 and CDR2 are LNHDA and SQIVND (reference sequence). The V end lost 7 bases, the J end lost 7 bases, and 22 bases lay between the germline ends. CDR3: CASTPGGPSDREAFF. The CDR3 DNA sequence: TGTGCCAGTACCCCTGGGGGGCCCTCGGACCGTGAAGCTTTCTTT.

The V gene is TRBV28, the J gene TRBJ1-5; D gene ambiguous. This CDR3 contains 11 residues. Germline CDR1 MDHEN, CDR2 SYDVKM. V was pared by 7 bases and J by 7 bases, with 8 bases between. CDR3 nucleotides: TGTGCCAGCATGCGGGGACAGCCCCAGCATTTT. Translating it yields CASMRGQPQHF.

V usage is TRBV7-8 and J usage is TRBJ1-1; TRBD1 matches 8 bases. The CDR3 is made up of 16 amino acids. V lost 4 bases, J lost 3 bases, and 10 bases stayed unmatched. The germline V gene has CDR1 SGHVS and CDR2 FQNEAQ. CDR3: CASSSWTGKVDTEAFF. The CDR3 DNA follows: TGTGCCAGCAGCTCCTGGACAGGGAAAGTGGACACTGAAGCTTTCTTT.

The J gene is TRBJ1-3, the V gene TRBV5-8, with TRBD1 matching over 7 bases. CDR1 is SGHTS, CDR2 YDEGEE, per germline. The CDR3 is 17 amino acids. Trimming cost V 4 bases and J 0 bases; bases outside gene matches: 10. CDR3 region: CASSQGGGSFSGNTIYF. The CDR3 bases are TGTGCCAGCAGCCAGGGGGGGGGCAGCTTCTCTGGAAACACCATATATTTT.

V and J are TRBV27 and TRBJ1-6; tentative D call: TRBD1 (5 bases). The V and J ends lost 6 bases and 10 bases respectively, with 16 bases between them. Germline assignment: CDR1 MNHEY and CDR2 SMNVEV (reference sequence). The CDR3 runs to 14 residues. CDR3 DNA sequence: TGTGCCAGCAGGGAATCGGGACCCAGGTCACCCCTCCACTTT. Translation: CASRESGPRSPLHF.

This chain links TRBV27 with TRBJ1-3, with D perhaps TRBD1 (6 bases). V was clipped by 3 bases and J by 2 bases, with 11 bases between them. This CDR3 comprises 15 residues. Per germline, CDR1 MNHEY and CDR2 SMNVEV (reference sequence). This CDR3 reads CASSFSGVTGNTIYF. CDR3 bases: TGTGCCAGCAGTTTCTCAGGGGTAACTGGAAACACCATATATTTT.

The chain employs TRBV5-1 and TRBJ1-6; D call uncertain. The CDR3 extends over 14 amino acids. The V gene lost 0 bases and the J gene lost 0 bases, with 1 base spanning the gap. CDR1 and CDR2 from the germline V gene are SGHRS and YFSETQ. The CDR3 sequence: CASSLDSYNSPLHF. The CDR3 nucleotides read TGCGCCAGCAGCTTGGACTCCTATAATTCACCCCTCCACTTT.

The rearrangement joins TRBV7-9 to TRBJ1-1; D perhaps matches TRBD1 (5 bases). This CDR3 has 11 amino acids. Per germline, CDR1 SEHNR and CDR2 FQNEAQ (reference sequence). V lost 11 bases and J 8 bases, leaving 15 bases between the germline ends. The CDR3 region is CAVLGAAEAFF. For the CDR3, the DNA is TGTGCCGTCCTTGGGGCGGCGGAAGCTTTCTTT.

Here the CDR3 DNA reads TGTGCCGCTGCAACTAGCGGGGCGGGGACCGGGGAGCTGTTTTTT. Translating gives CAAATSGAGTGELFF. This chain uses TRBV2 with TRBJ2-2; TRBD2 aligns across 10 bases. The V segment lost 11 bases and the J segment 5 bases; nucleotides outside the gene matches: 11. Germline V lookup: CDR1 SNHLY, CDR2 FYNNEI. The CDR3 totals 15 residues.

This clone occurred once. The rearrangement uses TRBV15 and TRBJ1-5, with D uncertain. The CDR3 consists of 14 residues. The germline V and J ends were trimmed by 0 bases and 0 bases, with 3 bases remaining between them. Germline assignment: CDR1 LNHNV and CDR2 YYDKDF (reference sequence). The CDR3 protein is CATSRDLSNQPQHF. The CDR3 DNA sequence: TGTGCCACCAGCAGAGACCTTAGCAATCAGCCCCAGCATTTT.

The rearrangement joins TRBV3-1 (or the pseudogene TRBV3-2) to TRBJ2-4, with D perhaps matching TRBD2 (7 bases). Deletions cut 1 base from V and 6 bases from J, with 16 bases between. Germline-derived CDR1 and CDR2 are LGHDT and YNNKEL (reference sequence). The CDR3 is 16 residues long. The CDR3 protein is CASSQVPTRGGNIQYF. CDR3 DNA: TGTGCCAGCAGCCAAGTACCTACGAGGGGGGGAAACATTCAGTACTTC.

The V and J genes are TRBV5-1 and TRBJ1-2, with D possibly matching TRBD1 (6 bases). Trimming pared 5 bases from V and 7 bases from J, leaving 18 bases between. This CDR3 has 14 residues. The germline V gene encodes CDR1 SGHRS and CDR2 YFSETQ. The CDR3 here is CASSPVRGALGYTF. The CDR3 nucleotides read TGCGCCAGCAGTCCCGTGAGGGGGGCTCTTGGCTACACCTTC.

The chain carries TRBV19 and TRBJ1-2, with D hard to call. CDR1 and CDR2 (germline): LNHDA, SQIVND (reference sequence). Trimming removed 5 bases at V and 0 bases at J, with 7 bases between. The CDR3 is made up of 13 amino acids. In DNA form, the CDR3 reads TGTGCCAGTAGTTTTTTCACTAACTATGGCTACACCTTC. This encodes CASSFFTNYGYTF.

V usage is TRBV29-1 and J usage is TRBJ1-3; D call uncertain. The CDR3 extends over 13 amino acids. Germline V lookup: CDR1 SQVTM, CDR2 ANQGSEA. The ends were cut back, 2 bases at V and 0 bases at J, with 5 bases in the middle. CDR3 residues: CSVELTSGNTIYF. CDR3 coding DNA: TGCAGCGTTGAACTGACCTCTGGAAACACCATATATTTT. Full variable domain (rest looked up from reference TRBV29-1 and TRBJ1-3): SAVISQKPSRDICQRGTSLTIQCQVDSQVTMMFWYRQQPGQSLTLIATANQGSEATYESGFVIDKFPISRPNLTFSTLTVSNMSPEDSSIYLCSVELTSGNTIYFGEGSWLTVV.

The J gene is TRBJ1-1, the V gene TRBV25-1; D remains unclear. The length of the CDR3 is 11 residues. In germline, CDR1 is MGHDK, CDR2 SYGVNS. Trimming cost V 4 bases and J 3 bases, with 3 bases left between them. The CDR3 spells CASSVHTEAFF. In DNA form, the CDR3 reads TGTGCCAGCAGTGTCCACACTGAAGCTTTCTTT.

A single count supports this clone. The J gene is TRBJ1-2, the V gene TRBV3-1 (or the pseudogene TRBV3-2); D perhaps matches TRBD1 (5 bases). CDR3 length: 13 amino acids. Germline V lookup: CDR1 LGHDT, CDR2 YNNKEL (reference sequence). Trimming removed 2 bases from V and 7 bases from J, with 11 bases in between. This CDR3 reads CASSQIRGVGYTF. CDR3 coding DNA: TGTGCCAGCAGCCAAATTAGAGGGGTTGGCTACACCTTC.

This sequence joins TRBV5-1 and TRBJ2-1; D remains ambiguous. V was shortened by 0 bases and J by 0 bases, with 7 bases between the two germline ends. The CDR3 length is 15 residues. CDR1 SGHRS and CDR2 YFSETQ come from the germline V gene. In DNA form, the CDR3 reads TGCGCCAGCAGCTTGGATGCCAGCTCCTACAATGAGCAGTTCTTC. Translating gives CASSLDASSYNEQFF.

The V gene is TRBV29-1, the J gene TRBJ2-1, with 8 positions matching TRBD2. After removal of 0 bases from V and 3 bases from J, the junction contained 10 bases not matched to a gene. The germline CDR1 and CDR2 sequences are SQVTM and ANQGSEA. The CDR3 spans 17 residues. The CDR3 loop reads CSVEDRNSGKGYNEQFF. CDR3 sequence (DNA): TGCAGCGTTGAAGACAGAAATAGCGGGAAGGGCTACAATGAGCAGTTCTTC.

The V gene is TRBV27, the J gene TRBJ1-2; the D gene is possibly TRBD1 (5 bases). Trimming removed 0 bases from V and 2 bases from J, with 10 bases in between. There are 15 residues in the CDR3. The germline V gene encodes CDR1 MNHEY and CDR2 SMNVEV (reference sequence). CDR3 in amino acids: CASSLSRAGNYGYTF. The CDR3 region has the DNA TGTGCCAGCAGTTTATCCCGGGCAGGGAACTATGGCTACACCTTC.

V and J are TRBV12-3 or TRBV12-4 and TRBJ1-2, with 10 bases identical to TRBD1. The CDR3 sequence is 13 residues long. V lost 6 bases, J lost 8 bases, and 6 bases stayed unmatched. For the CDR3, the DNA is TGTGCCAGCAGCCACCGGGACAGGGGCGGCTACACCTTC. Translating gives CASSHRDRGGYTF.

Here the CDR3 reads CATLGPSGPYLNIQYF. The DNA of the CDR3 is TGTGCCACTTTAGGTCCTAGCGGGCCCTACCTTAACATTCAGTACTTC. The gene calls are TRBV2 and TRBJ2-4, with 8 bases that match TRBD2. Losses at the gene ends were 10 bases for V and 7 bases for J; bases not matched to a gene: 18. CDR1 is SNHLY and CDR2 is FYNNEI in the germline V gene. The CDR3 runs 16 residues.